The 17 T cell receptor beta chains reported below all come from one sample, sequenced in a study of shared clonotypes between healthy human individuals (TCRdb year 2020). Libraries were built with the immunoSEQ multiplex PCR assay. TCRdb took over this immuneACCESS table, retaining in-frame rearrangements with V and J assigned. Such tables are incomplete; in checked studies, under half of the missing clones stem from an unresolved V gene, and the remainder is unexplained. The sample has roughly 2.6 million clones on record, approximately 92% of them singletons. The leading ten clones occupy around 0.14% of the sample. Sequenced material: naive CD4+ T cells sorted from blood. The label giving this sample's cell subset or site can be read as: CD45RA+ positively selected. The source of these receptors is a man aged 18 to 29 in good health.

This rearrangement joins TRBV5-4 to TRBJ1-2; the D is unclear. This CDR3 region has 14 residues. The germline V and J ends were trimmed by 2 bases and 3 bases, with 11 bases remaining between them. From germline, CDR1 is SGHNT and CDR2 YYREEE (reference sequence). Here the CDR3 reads CASSFMGGHYGYTF. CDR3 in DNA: TGTGCCAGCAGCTTCATGGGTGGGCACTATGGCTACACCTTC.

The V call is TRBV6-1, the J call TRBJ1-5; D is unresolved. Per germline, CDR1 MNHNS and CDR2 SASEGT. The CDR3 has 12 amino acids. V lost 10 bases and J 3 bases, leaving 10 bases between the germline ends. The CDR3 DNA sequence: TGTGCCACTGAAAGTCCCAATCAGCCCCAGCATTTT. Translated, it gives CATESPNQPQHF.

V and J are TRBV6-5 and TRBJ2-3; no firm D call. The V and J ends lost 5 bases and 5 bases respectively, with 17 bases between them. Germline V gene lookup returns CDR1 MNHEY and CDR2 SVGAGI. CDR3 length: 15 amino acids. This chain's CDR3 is CASSRKDRVVDTQYF. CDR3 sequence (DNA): TGTGCCAGCAGTCGCAAGGATCGAGTGGTAGATACGCAGTATTTT.

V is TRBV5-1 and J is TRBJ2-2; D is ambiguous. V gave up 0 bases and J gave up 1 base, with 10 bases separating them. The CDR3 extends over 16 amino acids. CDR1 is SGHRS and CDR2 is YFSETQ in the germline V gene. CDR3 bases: TGCGCCAGCAGCTTGGAGTCCGGAAGGAACACCGGGGAGCTGTTTTTT. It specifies CASSLESGRNTGELFF.

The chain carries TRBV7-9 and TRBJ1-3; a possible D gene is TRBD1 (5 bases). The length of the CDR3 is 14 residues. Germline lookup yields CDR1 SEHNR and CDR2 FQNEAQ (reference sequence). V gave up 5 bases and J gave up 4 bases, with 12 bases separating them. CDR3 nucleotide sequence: TGTGCCAGCAGCGTGCGGGACCCCGGAAACACCATATATTTT. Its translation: CASSVRDPGNTIYF.

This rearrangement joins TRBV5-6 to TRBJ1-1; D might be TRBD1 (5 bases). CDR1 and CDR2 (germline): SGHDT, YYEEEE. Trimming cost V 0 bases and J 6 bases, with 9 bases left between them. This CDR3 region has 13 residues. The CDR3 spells CASSLAGQAEAFF. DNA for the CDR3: TGTGCCAGCAGCTTGGCAGGGCAGGCTGAAGCTTTCTTT.

The CDR3 sequence: CATSPGTGSMNTEAFF. The CDR3 coding sequence is TGTGCCACCAGCCCAGGGACAGGGTCTATGAACACTGAAGCTTTCTTT. The rearrangement links TRBV15 to TRBJ1-1; 9 bases are a match to TRBD1. The CDR3 totals 16 residues. The J segment lost 0 bases and the V segment lost 5 bases, leaving 7 bases of the junction unmatched. Germline lookup yields CDR1 LNHNV and CDR2 YYDKDF (reference sequence).

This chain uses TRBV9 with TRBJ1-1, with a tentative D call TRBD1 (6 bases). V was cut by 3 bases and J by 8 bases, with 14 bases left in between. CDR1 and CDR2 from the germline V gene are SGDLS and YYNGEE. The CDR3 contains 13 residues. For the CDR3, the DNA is TGTGCCAGCAGCGCGGGGAGGGGGGCGGAAGCTTTCTTT. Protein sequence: CASSAGRGAEAFF.

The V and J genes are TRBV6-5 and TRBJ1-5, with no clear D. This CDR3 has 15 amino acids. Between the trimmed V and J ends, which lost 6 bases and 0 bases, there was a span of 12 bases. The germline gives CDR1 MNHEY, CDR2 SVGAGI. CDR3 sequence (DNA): TGTGCCAGCAGCCCCGGTGGAAATAGCAATCAGCCCCAGCATTTT. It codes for CASSPGGNSNQPQHF.

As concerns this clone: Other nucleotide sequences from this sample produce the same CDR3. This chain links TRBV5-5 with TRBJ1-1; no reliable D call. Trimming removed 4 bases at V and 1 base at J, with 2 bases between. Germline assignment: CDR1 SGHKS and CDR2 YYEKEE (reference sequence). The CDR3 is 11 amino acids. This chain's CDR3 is CASSPNTEAFF. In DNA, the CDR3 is TGTGCCAGCAGCCCGAACACTGAAGCTTTCTTT.

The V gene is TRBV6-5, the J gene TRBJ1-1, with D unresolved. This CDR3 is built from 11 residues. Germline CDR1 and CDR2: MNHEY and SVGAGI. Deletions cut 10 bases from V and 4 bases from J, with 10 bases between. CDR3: CATGRATEAFF. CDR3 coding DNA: TGTGCCACCGGGAGGGCCACTGAAGCTTTCTTT.

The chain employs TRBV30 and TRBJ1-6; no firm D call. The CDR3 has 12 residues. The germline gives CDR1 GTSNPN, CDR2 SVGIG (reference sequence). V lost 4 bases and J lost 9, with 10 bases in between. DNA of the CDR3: TGTGCCTGGAAGGTTCAGGTTTCACCCCTCCACTTT. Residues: CAWKVQVSPLHF.

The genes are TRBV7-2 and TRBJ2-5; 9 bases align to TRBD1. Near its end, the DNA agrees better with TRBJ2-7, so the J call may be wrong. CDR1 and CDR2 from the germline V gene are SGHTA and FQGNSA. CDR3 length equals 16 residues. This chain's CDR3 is CASSLGLRDRDYEQYF. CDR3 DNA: TGTGCCAGCAGCTTAGGGCTGAGGGACAGGGATTACGAGCAGTACTTC.

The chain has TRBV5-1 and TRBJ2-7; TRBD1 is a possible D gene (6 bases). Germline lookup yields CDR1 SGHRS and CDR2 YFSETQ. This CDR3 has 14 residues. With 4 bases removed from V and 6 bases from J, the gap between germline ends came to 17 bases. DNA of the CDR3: TGCGCCAGCAGCCCCCAATACGAACAGGGCGAGCAGTACTTC. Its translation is CASSPQYEQGEQYF.

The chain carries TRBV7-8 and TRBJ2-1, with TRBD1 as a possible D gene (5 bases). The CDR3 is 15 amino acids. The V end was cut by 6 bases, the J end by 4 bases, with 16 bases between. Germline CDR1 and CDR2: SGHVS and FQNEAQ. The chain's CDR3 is CASSFPGLPYNEQFF. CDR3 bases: TGTGCCAGCAGTTTCCCAGGGCTACCGTACAATGAGCAGTTCTTC.

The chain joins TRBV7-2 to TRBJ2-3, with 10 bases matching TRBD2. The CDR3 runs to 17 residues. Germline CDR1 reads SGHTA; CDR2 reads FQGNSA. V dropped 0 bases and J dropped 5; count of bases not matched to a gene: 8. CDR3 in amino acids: CASSLAAAGGPGDTQYF. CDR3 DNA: TGTGCCAGCAGCTTAGCGGCAGCGGGAGGGCCAGGAGATACGCAGTATTTT.

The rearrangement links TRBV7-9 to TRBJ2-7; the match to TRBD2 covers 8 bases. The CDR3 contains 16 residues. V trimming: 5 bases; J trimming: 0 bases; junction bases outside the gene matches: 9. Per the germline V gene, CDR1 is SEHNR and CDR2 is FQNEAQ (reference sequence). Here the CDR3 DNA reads TGTGCCAGCAGCCACACCCAAGCGGGAGACTCCTACGAGCAGTACTTC. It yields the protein CASSHTQAGDSYEQYF. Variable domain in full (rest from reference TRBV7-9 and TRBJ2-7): DTGVSQNPRHKITKRGQNVTFRCDPISEHNRLYWYRQTLGQGPEFLTYFQNEAQLEKSRLLSDRFSAERPKGSFSTLEIQRTEQGDSAMYLCASSHTQAGDSYEQYFGPGTRLTVT.